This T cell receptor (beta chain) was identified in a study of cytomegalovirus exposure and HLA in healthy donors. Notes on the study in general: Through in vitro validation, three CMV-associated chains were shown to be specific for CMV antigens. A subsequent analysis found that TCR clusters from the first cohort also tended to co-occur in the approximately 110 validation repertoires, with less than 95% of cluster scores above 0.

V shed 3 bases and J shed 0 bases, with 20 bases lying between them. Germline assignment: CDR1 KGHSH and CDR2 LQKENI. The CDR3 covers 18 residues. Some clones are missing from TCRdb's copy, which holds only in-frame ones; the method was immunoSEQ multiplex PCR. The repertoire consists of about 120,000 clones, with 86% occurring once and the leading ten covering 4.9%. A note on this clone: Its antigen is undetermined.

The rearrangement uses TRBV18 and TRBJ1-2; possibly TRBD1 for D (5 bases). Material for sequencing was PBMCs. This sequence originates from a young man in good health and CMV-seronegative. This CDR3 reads CASSPRPPGPGANYGYTF. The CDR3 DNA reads TGTGCCAGCTCACCCCGACCCCCGGGACCGGGAGCTAACTATGGCTACACCTTC.